This T cell receptor (beta chain) was sequenced during a study of CD8+ T cells in alopecia areata. Study results and caveats: The study also sequences resident alphabeta T cells of normal skin in scalp samples. Normal scalp showed lower clonality than lesional scalp, especially alopecia totalis/universalis.

TCR sequencing used cDNA made by reverse transcription of extracted RNA. Profiling relied on immunoSEQ multiplex PCR, and the TCRdb table lists in-frame clones only, not all of them. Altogether 120,000 or so clones are present, 55% to 80% being singletons, with the ten largest covering approximately 2.6%. In germline, CDR1 is SEHNR, CDR2 FQNEAQ (reference sequence). The V end lost 5 bases, the J end lost 9 bases, and 20 bases lay between the germline ends. The CDR3 covers 15 residues. Details on this clone: Its specificity is not known.

The material sequenced was CD4+ T cells sorted from blood. The source of this sequence is a human donor in good health. The chain employs TRBV7-9 and TRBJ2-1; no firm D call. CDR3 sequence: CASSGSRAPLGEQFF. CDR3 sequence (DNA): TGTGCCAGCAGCGGATCTAGAGCCCCTTTGGGTGAGCAGTTCTTC.